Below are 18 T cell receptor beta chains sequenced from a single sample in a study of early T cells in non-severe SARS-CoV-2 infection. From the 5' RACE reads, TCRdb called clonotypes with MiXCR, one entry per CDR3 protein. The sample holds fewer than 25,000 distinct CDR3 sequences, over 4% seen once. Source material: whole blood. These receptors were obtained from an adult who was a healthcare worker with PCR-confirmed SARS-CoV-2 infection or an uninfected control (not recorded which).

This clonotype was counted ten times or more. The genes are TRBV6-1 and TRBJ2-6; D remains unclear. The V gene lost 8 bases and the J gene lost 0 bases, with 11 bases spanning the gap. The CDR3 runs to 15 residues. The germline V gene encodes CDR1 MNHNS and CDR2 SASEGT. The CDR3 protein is CASGTPGSGANVLTF. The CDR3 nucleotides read TGTGCCAGCGGAACGCCCGGCTCTGGGGCCAACGTCCTGACTTTC.

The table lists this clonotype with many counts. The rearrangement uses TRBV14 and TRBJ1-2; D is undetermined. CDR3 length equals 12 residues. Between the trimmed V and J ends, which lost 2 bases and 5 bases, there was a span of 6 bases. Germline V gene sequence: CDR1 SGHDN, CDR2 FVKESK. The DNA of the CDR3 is TGTGCCAGCAGCCAAAATGGTTATGGCTACACCTTC. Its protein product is CASSQNGYGYTF.

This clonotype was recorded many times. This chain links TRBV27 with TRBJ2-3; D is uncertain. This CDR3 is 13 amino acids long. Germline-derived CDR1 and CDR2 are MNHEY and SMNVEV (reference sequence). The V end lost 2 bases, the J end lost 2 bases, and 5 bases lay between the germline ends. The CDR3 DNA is TGTGCCAGCAGTTTAAAAACCACAGATACGCAGTATTTT. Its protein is CASSLKTTDTQYF.

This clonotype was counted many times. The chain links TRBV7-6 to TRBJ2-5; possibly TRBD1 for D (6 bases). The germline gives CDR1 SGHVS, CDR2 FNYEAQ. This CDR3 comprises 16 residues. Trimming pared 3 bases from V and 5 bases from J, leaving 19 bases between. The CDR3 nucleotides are TGTGCCAGCAGCTTCGGGCAGGGGATAACTTTTGAGACCCAGTACTTC. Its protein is CASSFGQGITFETQYF.

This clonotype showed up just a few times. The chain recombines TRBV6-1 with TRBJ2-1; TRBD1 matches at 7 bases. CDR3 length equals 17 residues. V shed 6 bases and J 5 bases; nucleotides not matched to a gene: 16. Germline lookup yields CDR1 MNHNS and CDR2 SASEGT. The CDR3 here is CASRAKYRDRFHNEQFF. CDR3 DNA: TGTGCCAGCAGAGCTAAATACCGGGACAGATTTCACAATGAGCAGTTCTTC.

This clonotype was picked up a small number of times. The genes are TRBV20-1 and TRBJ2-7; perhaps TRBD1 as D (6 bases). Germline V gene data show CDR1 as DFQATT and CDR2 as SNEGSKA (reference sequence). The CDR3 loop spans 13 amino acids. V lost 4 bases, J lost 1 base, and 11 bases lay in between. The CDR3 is CSATRTASYEQYF. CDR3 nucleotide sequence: TGCAGTGCTACCAGGACAGCTTCCTACGAGCAGTACTTC.

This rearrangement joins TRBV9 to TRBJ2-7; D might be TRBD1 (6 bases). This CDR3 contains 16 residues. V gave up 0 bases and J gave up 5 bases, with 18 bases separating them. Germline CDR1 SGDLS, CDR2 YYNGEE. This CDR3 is CASSVGFGQGFDEQYF. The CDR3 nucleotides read TGTGCCAGCAGCGTAGGTTTTGGGCAGGGGTTTGACGAGCAGTACTTC.

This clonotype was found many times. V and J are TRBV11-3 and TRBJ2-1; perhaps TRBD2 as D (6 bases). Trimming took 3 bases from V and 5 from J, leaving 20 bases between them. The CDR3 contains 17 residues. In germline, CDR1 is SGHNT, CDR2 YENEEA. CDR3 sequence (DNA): TGTGCCAGCAGCTTGGGCAGACGGGAGTTCCCAAACAATGAGCAGTTCTTC. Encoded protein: CASSLGRREFPNNEQFF.

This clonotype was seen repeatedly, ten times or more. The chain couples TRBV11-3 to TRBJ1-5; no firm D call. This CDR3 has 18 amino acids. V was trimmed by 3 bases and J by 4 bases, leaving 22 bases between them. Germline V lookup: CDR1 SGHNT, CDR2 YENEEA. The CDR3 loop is CASSFGQMARTKNQPQHF. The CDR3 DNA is TGTGCCAGCAGCTTTGGGCAAATGGCCAGAACCAAGAATCAGCCCCAGCATTTT.

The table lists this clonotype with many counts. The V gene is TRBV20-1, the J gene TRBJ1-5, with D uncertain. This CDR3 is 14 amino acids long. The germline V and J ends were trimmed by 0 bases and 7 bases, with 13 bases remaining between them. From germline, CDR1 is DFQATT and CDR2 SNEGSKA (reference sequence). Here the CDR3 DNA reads TGCAGTGCTAGAGAACCGGGCACACGGCAGCCCCAGCATTTT. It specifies CSAREPGTRQPQHF.

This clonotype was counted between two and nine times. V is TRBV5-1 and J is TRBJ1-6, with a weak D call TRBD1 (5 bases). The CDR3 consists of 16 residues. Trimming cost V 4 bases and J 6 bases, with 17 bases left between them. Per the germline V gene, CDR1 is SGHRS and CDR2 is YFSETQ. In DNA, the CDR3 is TGCGCCAGCAGCCCACAGGTCGGCTCACTTAATTCACCCCTCCACTTT. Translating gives CASSPQVGSLNSPLHF.

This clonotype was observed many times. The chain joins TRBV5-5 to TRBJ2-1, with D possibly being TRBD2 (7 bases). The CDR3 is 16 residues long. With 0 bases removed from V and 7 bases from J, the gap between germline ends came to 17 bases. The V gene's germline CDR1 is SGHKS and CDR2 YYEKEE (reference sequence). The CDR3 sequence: CASSLAGGGRGNEQFF. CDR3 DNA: TGTGCCAGCAGCTTGGCCGGCGGGGGCCGAGGAAATGAGCAGTTCTTC.

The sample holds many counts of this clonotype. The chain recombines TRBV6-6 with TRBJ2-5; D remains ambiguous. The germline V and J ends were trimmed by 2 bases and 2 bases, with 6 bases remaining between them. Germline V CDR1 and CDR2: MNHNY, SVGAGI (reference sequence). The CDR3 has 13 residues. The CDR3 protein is CASSYGRQETQYF. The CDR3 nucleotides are TGTGCCAGCAGTTACGGGCGGCAAGAGACCCAGTACTTC.

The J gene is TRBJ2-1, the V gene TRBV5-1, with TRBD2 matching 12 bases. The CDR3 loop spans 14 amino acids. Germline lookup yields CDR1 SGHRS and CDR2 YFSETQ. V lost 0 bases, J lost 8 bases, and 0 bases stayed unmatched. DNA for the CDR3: TGCGCCAGCAGCTTGGGACTAGCGGGAGATGAGCAGTTCTTC. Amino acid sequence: CASSLGLAGDEQFF.

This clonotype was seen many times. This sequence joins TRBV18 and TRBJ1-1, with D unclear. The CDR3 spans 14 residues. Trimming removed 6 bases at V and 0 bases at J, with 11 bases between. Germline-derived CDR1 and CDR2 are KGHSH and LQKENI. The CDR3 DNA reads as TGTGCCAGCTCCTTTACAGCCCTGAACACTGAAGCTTTCTTT. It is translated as CASSFTALNTEAFF.

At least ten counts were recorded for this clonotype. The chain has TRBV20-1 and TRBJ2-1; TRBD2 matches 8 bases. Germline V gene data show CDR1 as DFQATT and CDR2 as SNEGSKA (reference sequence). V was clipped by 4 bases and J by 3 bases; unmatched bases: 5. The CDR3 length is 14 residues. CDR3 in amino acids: CSAIRSGSYNEQFF. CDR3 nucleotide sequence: TGCAGTGCTATTCGAAGCGGGAGCTACAATGAGCAGTTCTTC.

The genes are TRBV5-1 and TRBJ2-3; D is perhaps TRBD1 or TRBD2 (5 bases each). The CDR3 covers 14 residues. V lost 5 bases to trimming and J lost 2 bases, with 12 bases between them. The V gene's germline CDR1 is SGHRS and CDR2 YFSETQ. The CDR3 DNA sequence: TGCGCCAGCAGGGAGGACACGGTCACAGATACGCAGTATTTT. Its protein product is CASREDTVTDTQYF.

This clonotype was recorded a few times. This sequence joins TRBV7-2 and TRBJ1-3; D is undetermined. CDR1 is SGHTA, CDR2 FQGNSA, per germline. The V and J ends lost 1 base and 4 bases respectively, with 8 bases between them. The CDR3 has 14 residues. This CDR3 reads CASSLERAGNTIYF. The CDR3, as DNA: TGTGCCAGCAGCTTAGAAAGGGCGGGAAACACCATATATTTT.